The source of this T cell receptor beta chain is a study of PD-L1 blockade in urothelial cancer. As for the study in general: At 6 weeks and at 3 weeks (second dose) after treatment start, blood was analyzed.

Time point reported: peripheral blood 6 weeks after treatment start. Pretreatment sampling and on-treatment sampling together yielded between 1 and 8 samples for each patient. Templates that were synthetic TCR analogs were spiked into each PCR. The protocol was immunoSEQ multiplex PCR, while the TCRdb copy is restricted to in-frame clones and leaves out a portion. This sample yields about 50,000 clones, of which approximately 90% are seen a single time; under 2.5% belongs to the top ten. The sample consisted of PBMCs, taken around atezolizumab (anti-PD-L1) treatment. The receptor was derived from a man aged 55 to 70 with urothelial cancer.

The CDR3 DNA follows: TGTGCCAGTACCCCACCTGGGACAGGGGTCCACGAGCAGTACTTC. This codes for CASTPPGTGVHEQYF. The chain employs TRBV19 and TRBJ2-7; TRBD1 agrees at 10 bases. J lost 5 bases, V lost 7 bases, and 11 bases had no gene match. Germline V gives CDR1 LNHDA, CDR2 SQIVND (reference sequence). This CDR3 contains 15 residues.